The 8 T cell receptor beta chains below all came from one sample that was sequenced in a study of a mutant IDH1 vaccine in newly diagnosed glioma. No antigen has been identified for these receptors. Repertoires were generated with immunoSEQ multiplex PCR, while TCRdb's copy carries only in-frame clones and drops some. The sample contains 45,000 to 65,000 clones, 75% to 95% of which appear only once. Time point specified: week 11, during vaccination. The content of each vaccine dose was 300 ug of mutant IDH1 20-mer peptide, and topical imiquimod accompanied it. The starting material was PBMCs, obtained from a glioma patient whose treatment included an IDH1 peptide vaccine. These receptors came from a man in his fifties with glioma.

The chain couples TRBV7-9 to TRBJ2-7, with 7 bases aligning to TRBD1. Germline V gene lookup returns CDR1 SEHNR and CDR2 FQNEAQ (reference sequence). The CDR3 spans 14 residues. Germline trimming cut 5 bases from V and 1 base from J; bases unmatched to any gene: 5. The CDR3 DNA reads as TGTGCCAGCAGCAGCCAGGGACAGTCCTACGAGCAGTACTTC. This encodes CASSSQGQSYEQYF. The full variable domain, with the rest looked up from reference TRBV7-9 and TRBJ2-7, is DTGVSQNPRHKITKRGQNVTFRCDPISEHNRLYWYRQTLGQGPEFLTYFQNEAQLEKSRLLSDRFSAERPKGSFSTLEIQRTEQGDSAMYLCASSSQGQSYEQYFGPGTRLTVT.

Only one count was recorded for this clone. This chain joins TRBV7-3 and TRBJ2-1, with D possibly called TRBD1 or TRBD2 (6 bases each). Germline CDR1 SGHTA, CDR2 FQGTGA. V lost 3 bases and J 7 bases, leaving 25 bases between the germline ends. The CDR3 loop spans 18 amino acids. CDR3 DNA sequence: TGTGCCAGCAGCTTGATGGCGCCAAGGGGGGTCGAGAGAAATGAGCAGTTCTTC. Protein: CASSLMAPRGVERNEQFF.

The chain uses TRBV9 and TRBJ1-5, with D hard to call. V was clipped by 0 bases and J by 0 bases, with 7 bases between them. The CDR3 is made up of 15 amino acids. Per germline, CDR1 SGDLS and CDR2 YYNGEE. This chain's CDR3 is CASSVADGSNQPQHF. The DNA of the CDR3 is TGTGCCAGCAGCGTAGCTGACGGTAGCAATCAGCCCCAGCATTTT.

V gene TRBV29-1 combines with J gene TRBJ2-3; D might be TRBD2 (5 bases). Between the trimmed V and J ends, which lost 5 bases and 7 bases, there was a span of 19 bases. This CDR3 spans 14 amino acids. Germline V gene sequence: CDR1 SQVTM, CDR2 ANQGSEA. CDR3 loop: CSVSTLERGNTQYF. CDR3 nucleotides: TGCAGCGTTTCCACCTTGGAGCGAGGGAATACGCAGTATTTT.

The rearrangement joins TRBV5-8 to TRBJ2-7; 10 positions agree with TRBD2. The CDR3 spans 14 residues. CDR1 is SGHTS and CDR2 is YDEGEE in the germline V gene. The trim removed 4 bases at V and 2 bases at J, leaving 3 bases unmatched. CDR3 in DNA: TGTGCCAGCAGCACACTAGCGGGAACCTACGAGCAGTACTTC. Protein: CASSTLAGTYEQYF.

V is TRBV7-2 and J is TRBJ1-1; D ambiguous. There are 15 residues in the CDR3. The germline V and J ends were trimmed by 4 bases and 1 base, with 13 bases remaining between them. Looked up from germline, CDR1 is SGHTA and CDR2 is FQGNSA. CDR3 DNA: TGTGCCAGCAGCTCTGGAAGGGTTTGGAACACTGAAGCTTTCTTT. Its protein is CASSSGRVWNTEAFF.

The V and J genes are TRBV6-5 and TRBJ1-1, with D maybe TRBD1 (5 bases). V lost 2 bases, J lost 10 bases, and 14 bases lay in between. There are 13 residues in the CDR3. Germline assignment: CDR1 MNHEY and CDR2 SVGAGI. This chain's CDR3 is CASSYRGDRRAFF. In DNA form, the CDR3 reads TGTGCCAGCAGTTACAGGGGCGACAGACGAGCTTTCTTT.

V gene TRBV12-5 combines with J gene TRBJ2-5; the D gene is possibly TRBD2 (6 bases). V lost 5 bases and J 5 bases, leaving 18 bases between the germline ends. The germline CDR1 and CDR2 sequences are LGHNT and FRNRAP. The CDR3 is 15 amino acids. CDR3 DNA sequence: TGTGCTAGTGGTATCGGTCGGCGGAGCGGGGAGACCCAGTACTTC. Residues: CASGIGRRSGETQYF.